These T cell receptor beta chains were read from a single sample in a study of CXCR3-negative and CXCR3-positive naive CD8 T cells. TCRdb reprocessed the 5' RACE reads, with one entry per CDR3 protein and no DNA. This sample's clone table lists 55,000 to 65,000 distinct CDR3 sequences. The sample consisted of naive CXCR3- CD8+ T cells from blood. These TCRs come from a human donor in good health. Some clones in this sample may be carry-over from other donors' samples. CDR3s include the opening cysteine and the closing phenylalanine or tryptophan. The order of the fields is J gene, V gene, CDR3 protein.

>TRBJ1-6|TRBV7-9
CASSPRWANNSPLHF
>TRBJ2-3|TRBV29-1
CSVANPDSGGSLIDTQYF
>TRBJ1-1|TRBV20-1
CSADDRGTTEAFF
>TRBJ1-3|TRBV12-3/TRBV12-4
CASSFPGADSGNTIYF
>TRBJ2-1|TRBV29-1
CSAEDRENYNEQFF
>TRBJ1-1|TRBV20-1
CSARGPGDTEAFF
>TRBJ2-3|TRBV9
CASSGPRAGAPYF
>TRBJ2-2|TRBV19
CASTSGTGVFGELFF
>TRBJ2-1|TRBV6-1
CASTSDTSYNEQFF
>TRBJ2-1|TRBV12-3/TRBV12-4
CASSLGSSEQFF
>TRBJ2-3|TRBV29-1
CSVEDGRAGYTDTQYF
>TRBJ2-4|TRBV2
CASSPRDKLAKNIQYF
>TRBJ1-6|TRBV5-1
CASSLGGINSPLHF
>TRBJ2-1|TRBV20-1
CSASGAGAYNEQFF
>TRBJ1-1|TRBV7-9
CASSSRQGITEAFF
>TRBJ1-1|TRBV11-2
CASSLATGWEAFF
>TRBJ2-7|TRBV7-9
CASSPSLFHEQYF
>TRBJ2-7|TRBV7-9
CASSLSGINYEQYF
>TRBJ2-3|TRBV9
CASSVSGQGVTDTQYF
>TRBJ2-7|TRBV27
CASSISTSGSVEQYF
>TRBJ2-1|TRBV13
CASSLPTGIQEQFF
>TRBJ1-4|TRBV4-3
CASSQDPLKRGRSNEKLFF
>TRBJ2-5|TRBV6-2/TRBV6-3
CASSYGLQETQYF
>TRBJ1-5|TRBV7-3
CASSPTGGRGQPQHF
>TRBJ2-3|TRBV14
CASSQDDWGTDTQYF
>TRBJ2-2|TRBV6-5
CASSYSMGSNTGELFF
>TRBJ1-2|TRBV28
CASTLPAGSNYGYTF
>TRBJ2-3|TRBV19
CASSTGQGAPDTQYF
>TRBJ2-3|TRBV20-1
CSAIQLAGLTDTQYF
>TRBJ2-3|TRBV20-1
CSARGADPTTDTQYF
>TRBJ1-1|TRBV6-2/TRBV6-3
CASSSPVGTEAFF
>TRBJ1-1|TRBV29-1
CSVDWGAGGMNTEAFF
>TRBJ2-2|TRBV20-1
CSAREFASGSTGELFF
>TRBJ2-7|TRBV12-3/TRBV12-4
CASSLTTPILSYEQYF
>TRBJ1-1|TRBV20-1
CSARPRGGMTEAFF
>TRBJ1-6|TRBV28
CASSLGTGNISPLHF
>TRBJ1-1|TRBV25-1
CASSNVGTTEAFF
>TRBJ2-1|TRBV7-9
CASKPAAYEQYF
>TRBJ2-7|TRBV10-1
CARKRARGVHEQYF
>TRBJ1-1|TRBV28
CASSFRLNTEAFF